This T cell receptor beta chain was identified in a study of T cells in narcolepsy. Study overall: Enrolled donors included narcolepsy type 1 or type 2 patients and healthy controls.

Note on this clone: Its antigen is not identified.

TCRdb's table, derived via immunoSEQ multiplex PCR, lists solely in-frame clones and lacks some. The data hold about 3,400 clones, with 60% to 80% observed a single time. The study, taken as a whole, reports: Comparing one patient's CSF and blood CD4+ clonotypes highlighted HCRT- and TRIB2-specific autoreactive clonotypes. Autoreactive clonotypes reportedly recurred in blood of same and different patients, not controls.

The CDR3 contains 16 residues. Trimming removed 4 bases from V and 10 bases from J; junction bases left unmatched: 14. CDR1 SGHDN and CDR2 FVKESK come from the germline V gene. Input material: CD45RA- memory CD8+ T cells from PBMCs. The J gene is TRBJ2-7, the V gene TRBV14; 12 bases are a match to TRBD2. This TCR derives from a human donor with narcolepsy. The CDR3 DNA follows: TGTGCCAGCAGCCTCTGGACTAGCGGGGTATTGGAGGCCCAGTACTTC. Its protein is CASSLWTSGVLEAQYF. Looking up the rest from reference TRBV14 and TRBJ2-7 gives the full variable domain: EAGVTQFPSHSVIEKGQTVTLRCDPISGHDNLYWYRRVMGKEIKFLLHFVKESKQDESGMPNNRFLAERTGGTYSTLKVQPAELEDSGVYFCASSLWTSGVLEAQYFGPGTRLTVT.